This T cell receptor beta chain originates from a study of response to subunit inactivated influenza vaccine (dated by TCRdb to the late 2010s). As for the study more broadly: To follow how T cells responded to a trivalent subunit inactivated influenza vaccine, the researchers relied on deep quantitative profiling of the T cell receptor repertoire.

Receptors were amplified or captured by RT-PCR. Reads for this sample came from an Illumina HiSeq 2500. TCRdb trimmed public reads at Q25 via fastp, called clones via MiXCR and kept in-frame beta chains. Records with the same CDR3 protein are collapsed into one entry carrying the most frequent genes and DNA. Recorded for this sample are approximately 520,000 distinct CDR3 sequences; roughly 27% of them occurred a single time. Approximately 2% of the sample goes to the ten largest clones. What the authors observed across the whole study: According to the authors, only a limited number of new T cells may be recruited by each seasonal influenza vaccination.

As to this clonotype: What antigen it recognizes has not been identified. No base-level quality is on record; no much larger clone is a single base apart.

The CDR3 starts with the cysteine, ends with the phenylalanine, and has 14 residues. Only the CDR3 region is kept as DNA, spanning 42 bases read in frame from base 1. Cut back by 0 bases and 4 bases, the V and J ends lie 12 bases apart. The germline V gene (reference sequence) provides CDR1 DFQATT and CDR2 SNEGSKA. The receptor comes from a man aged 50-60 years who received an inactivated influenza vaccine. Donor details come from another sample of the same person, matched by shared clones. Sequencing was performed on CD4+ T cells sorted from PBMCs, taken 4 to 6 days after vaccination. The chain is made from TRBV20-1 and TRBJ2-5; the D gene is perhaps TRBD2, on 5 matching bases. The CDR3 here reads CSARDRVSAETQYF. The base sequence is TGCAGTGCTAGAGATCGGGTTAGCGCAGAGACCCAGTACTTC.